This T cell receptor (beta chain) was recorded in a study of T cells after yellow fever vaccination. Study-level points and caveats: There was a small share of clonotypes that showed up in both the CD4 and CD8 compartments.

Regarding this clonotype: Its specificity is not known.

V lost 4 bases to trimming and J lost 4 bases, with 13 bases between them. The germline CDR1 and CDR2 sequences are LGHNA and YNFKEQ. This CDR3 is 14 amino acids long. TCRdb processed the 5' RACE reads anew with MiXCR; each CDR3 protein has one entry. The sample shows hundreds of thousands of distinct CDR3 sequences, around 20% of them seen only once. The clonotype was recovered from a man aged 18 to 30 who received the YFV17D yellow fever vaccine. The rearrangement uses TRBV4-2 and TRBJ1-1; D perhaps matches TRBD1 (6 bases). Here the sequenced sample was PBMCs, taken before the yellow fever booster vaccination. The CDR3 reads CASSPGEFSTEAFF. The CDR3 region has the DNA TGTGCCAGCAGCCCAGGGGAATTCAGCACTGAAGCTTTCTTT.